This TCR beta chain was retrieved from a study of response to subunit inactivated influenza vaccine (dated by TCRdb to the late 2010s). With regard to the full study: Deep quantitative T cell receptor repertoire profiling was used in the study to track responses to a trivalent subunit inactivated influenza vaccine.

This clonotype appeared many times. This clone's antigen is unknown. Base qualities are missing; no much larger clone stands one base away. From cysteine to phenylalanine, the CDR3 is 14 amino acids long. Only CDR3 DNA is held: 42 bases, read in frame from base 1. A distance of 8 bases separates the germline ends of V and J, which lose 3 bases and 0 bases respectively. CDR1 SGHTA and CDR2 FQGNSA were looked up in the germline V gene. Library prep was done by RT-PCR. The data were produced on an Illumina HiSeq 2500. The public sequencing data were trimmed at Q25 with fastp and processed into clonotypes with MiXCR by TCRdb, which kept only in-frame beta chains. Rows merge per CDR3 protein into single entries with the most common DNA and genes. The sample contains more than 450,000 distinct CDR3 sequences, over 9% of them found a single time. The biggest ten clones account for more than 9.5% of the sample.

The paper's findings and limits, for the study overall: According to the authors, only a limited number of new T cells may be recruited by each seasonal influenza vaccination.

A further study also used this sample, focusing on T cells expressing NK-cell markers. As that second paper reports: The TCR beta cDNA libraries were made using 5'RACE template switching, a step that added both a universal primer site and unique molecular identifiers. In sorted CD3+CD56+NKG2C+, CD3+CD56+NKG2C- and CD3+CD56-NKG2C+ T-cell subsets from roughly 8 donors, TCR beta-chain repertoires were profiled. Among the eight sequenced donors, seven were HCMV-seropositive and one was HCMV-seronegative. To restrict sorting to alphabetaTCR-expressing T cells, an anti-gammadeltaTCR antibody was added in several experiments. For several donors, the dominant CD3+CD56+NKG2C+ clonotypes were among the top 10 CD8+ clonotypes and accounted for about 1.0-7.0% of CD8+ T cells. Those dominant clonotypes were again the most abundant among CD3+CD56-NKG2C+ cells in a handful of donors, at about 25-60.1%. Whether the expanded NKG2C-expressing T cell clones were specific for HCMV antigens remained unclear. The study sequenced eight donors, all healthy volunteers chosen at random: three men and five women. To determine HCMV serostatus, a commercial ELISA kit was used to detect HCMV-specific IgG in serum. Ficoll density gradient centrifugation was used to isolate peripheral blood mononuclear cells from blood. For about 6 donors, unsorted PBMC were also used to sequence bulk peripheral blood T-cell repertoires. cDNA synthesis was primed from the TCR beta constant segment, followed by two successive PCR amplification steps. Sequencing of the libraries produced 2 x 150 bp reads on Illumina HiSeq 2000/2500, MiSeq or NextSeq. MIGEC was used to demultiplex reads and group the reads by UMI, and MiTCR was used to assemble and quantify clonotypes. To exclude erroneous sequences, only TCR cDNA sequences supported by at least two reads were retained. The tcR package was used for downstream repertoire analysis, and clonotypes were matched across fractions by CDR3 nucleotide sequence plus V segment. VDJmatch was used to annotate antigen specificity against VDJdb, with one amino acid substitution in CDR3 allowed.

This clonotype was obtained from a man aged 50-60 years who received an inactivated influenza vaccine. Donor details come from another sample of the same person, matched by shared clones. The chain is encoded by TRBV7-2 joined to TRBJ2-5; the D call is possibly TRBD1 or TRBD2, each sharing 6 bases. The sample in question was PBMCs from blood, obtained on the day of vaccination. For the CDR3, the sequence is CASSFGGHQETQYF. The sequence in DNA is TGTGCCAGCAGCTTCGGGGGCCACCAAGAGACCCAGTACTTC.